Following are 23 T cell receptor beta chains from one sample sequenced in a study of blood T cell repertoires in COVID-19. The method was immunoSEQ multiplex PCR; TCRdb's version includes in-frame clones alone and lacks a portion of them. The sample has over 110,000 clones; approximately 80% are singletons. Sequenced input: PBMCs or T cells enriched from blood (not recorded which). The receptors were sampled from a man aged 50 to 60 in a cohort exposed to, infected with or recovered from COVID-19 (not recorded which).

The CDR3 bases are TGTGCCAGCTCCCGGGAGGGCTATGGCTACACCTTC. Translation gives CASSREGYGYTF. This chain connects TRBV27 to TRBJ1-2; D not certain. Germline CDR1 and CDR2: MNHEY and SMNVEV (reference sequence). This CDR3 region has 12 residues. The ends were cut back, 8 bases at V and 4 bases at J, with 11 bases in the middle.

J is TRBJ1-1 and V is TRBV29-1, with D hard to call. Germline V lookup: CDR1 SQVTM, CDR2 ANQGSEA. V was shortened by 7 bases and J by 3 bases, with 9 bases between the two germline ends. The CDR3 runs to 11 residues. For the CDR3, the DNA is TGCAGCGCCAGAAAAGACACTGAAGCTTTCTTT. Its protein is CSARKDTEAFF.

V gene TRBV10-2 combines with J gene TRBJ2-3; 7 positions match TRBD2. Germline CDR1 is WSHSY and CDR2 is SAAADI. V was clipped by 3 bases and J by 4 bases; unmatched bases: 7. CDR3 length equals 15 residues. CDR3 DNA: TGCGCCAGCAGTGACTCGGGGGGTGCGGCAGATACGCAGTATTTT. Translated: CASSDSGGAADTQYF.

The chain recombines TRBV20-1 with TRBJ1-2; D not certain. This CDR3 spans 10 amino acids. Germline V lookup: CDR1 DFQATT, CDR2 SNEGSKA (reference sequence). With 3 bases removed from V and 6 bases from J, the gap between germline ends came to 5 bases. CDR3 sequence: CSARRDGYTF. The CDR3 DNA sequence: TGCAGTGCTAGGCGGGATGGCTACACCTTC.

This clone is a singleton in its sample. The chain combines TRBV30 with TRBJ1-6; D might be TRBD1 (5 bases). The germline gives CDR1 GTSNPN, CDR2 SVGIG (reference sequence). CDR3 length: 12 residues. Trimming removed 2 bases from V and 9 bases from J, with 8 bases in between. This CDR3 reads CAWSLQGSPLHF. The CDR3 DNA reads as TGTGCCTGGAGTCTTCAGGGTTCACCCCTCCACTTT.

This chain links TRBV6-4 with TRBJ1-6; D unclear. The CDR3 is made up of 13 amino acids. The V gene's germline CDR1 is MRHNA and CDR2 SNTAGT. V was clipped by 0 bases and J by 7 bases, with 4 bases between them. The CDR3 DNA follows: TGTGCCAGCAGTGACTCCAGAAATTCACCCCTCCACTTT. Translating gives CASSDSRNSPLHF.

CDR3 amino acids: CASLGTGDYNEQFF. The CDR3 DNA follows: TGTGCCAGCTTAGGGACAGGGGATTACAATGAGCAGTTCTTC. J is TRBJ2-1 and V is TRBV7-9, with TRBD1 identical over 10 bases. Trimming took 8 bases from V and 4 from J; bases not matched to a gene: 5. The germline V gene has CDR1 SEHNR and CDR2 FQNEAQ (reference sequence). This CDR3 region has 14 residues.

The chain recombines TRBV5-1 with TRBJ1-6; D perhaps matches TRBD1 (6 bases). The germline gives CDR1 SGHRS, CDR2 YFSETQ. CDR3 length equals 15 residues. Trimming took off 6 bases at V and 4 bases at J, with 14 bases between the two ends. This chain's CDR3 is CASTPRDTYNSPLHF. CDR3 nucleotide sequence: TGCGCCAGCACCCCCAGGGACACGTATAATTCACCCCTCCACTTT.

The chain couples TRBV11-2 to TRBJ2-7; D ambiguous. This CDR3 comprises 15 residues. Trimming removed 1 base at V and 3 bases at J, with 13 bases between. CDR1 is SGHAT, CDR2 FQNNGV, per germline. The CDR3 sequence is CASSLVRVTGYEQYF. DNA for the CDR3: TGTGCCAGCAGCTTAGTGAGAGTGACGGGCTACGAGCAGTACTTC.

The J gene is TRBJ2-7, the V gene TRBV18, with D perhaps TRBD2 (5 bases). The CDR3 sequence is 13 residues long. Germline values: CDR1 KGHSH, CDR2 LQKENI. Trimming took 0 bases from V and 5 from J, leaving 8 bases between them. CDR3 sequence reads: CASSPPAANEQYF. As DNA, the CDR3 is TGTGCCAGCTCACCACCAGCGGCCAACGAGCAGTACTTC.

This clone has just one count. The V and J genes are TRBV19 and TRBJ1-1, with D perhaps TRBD1 (5 bases). CDR1 and CDR2 (germline): LNHDA, SQIVND (reference sequence). CDR3 length: 15 amino acids. Trimming took 6 bases from V and 4 from J, leaving 18 bases between them. CDR3 DNA sequence: TGTGCCAGTAGCGATGACGGGGGATTAGTCACTGAAGCTTTCTTT. Protein: CASSDDGGLVTEAFF.

The genes are TRBV6-5 and TRBJ2-7; D perhaps matches TRBD1 (5 bases). The CDR3 length is 15 residues. Trimming removed 6 bases from V and 0 bases from J, with 15 bases in between. Germline-derived CDR1 and CDR2 are MNHEY and SVGAGI. Here the CDR3 reads CASRQWTSSSYEQYF. CDR3 DNA sequence: TGTGCCAGCAGACAGTGGACATCGAGCTCCTACGAGCAGTACTTC.

V gene TRBV19 combines with J gene TRBJ2-2, with 8 bases matching TRBD2. Germline V gene lookup returns CDR1 LNHDA and CDR2 SQIVND (reference sequence). This CDR3 has 14 amino acids. Trimming at V came to 10 bases and at J to 3 bases, leaving 7 bases not matched to a gene. This CDR3 reads CATTSGRYTGELFF. The CDR3 DNA reads TGTGCCACGACCAGCGGGAGATACACCGGGGAGCTGTTTTTT. The full variable domain, completed using reference TRBV19 and TRBJ2-2, is DGGITQSPKYLFRKEGQNVTLSCEQNLNHDAMYWYRQDPGQGLRLIYYSQIVNDFQKGDIAEGYSVSREKKESFPLTVTSAQKNPTAFYLCATTSGRYTGELFFGEGSRLTVL.

The chain recombines TRBV30 with TRBJ2-5, with D perhaps matching TRBD2 (6 bases). The germline CDR1 and CDR2 sequences are GTSNPN and SVGIG (reference sequence). Trimming shortened V by 0 bases and J by 4 bases, and 15 bases separated the two germline ends. This CDR3 is built from 15 residues. The CDR3 protein is CAWSVPGSGGETQYF. The CDR3 DNA reads TGTGCCTGGAGTGTACCCGGGAGCGGAGGAGAGACCCAGTACTTC.

This rearrangement joins TRBV9 to TRBJ2-3; D is undetermined. In germline, CDR1 is SGDLS, CDR2 YYNGEE. V lost 0 bases to trimming and J lost 4 bases, with 12 bases between them. The CDR3 loop spans 15 amino acids. The CDR3 reads CASSVGPVLPDTQYF. The CDR3 DNA reads TGTGCCAGCAGCGTAGGGCCAGTCCTCCCAGATACGCAGTATTTT.

The chain is built from TRBV7-9 and TRBJ1-6; D remains unclear. CDR3 length: 15 residues. Deletions cut 3 bases from V and 1 base from J, with 7 bases between. Germline-derived CDR1 and CDR2 are SEHNR and FQNEAQ (reference sequence). The CDR3 DNA sequence: TGTGCCAGCAGCTTGGAGGGATCCTATAATTCACCCCTCCACTTT. It specifies CASSLEGSYNSPLHF.

The gene calls are TRBV11-2 and TRBJ1-1; D might be TRBD1 (6 bases). Germline CDR1 is SGHAT and CDR2 is FQNNGV. The CDR3 runs 15 residues. The ends were cut back, 6 bases at V and 5 bases at J, with 19 bases in the middle. CDR3 in amino acids: CASRTTGKVWTEAFF. CDR3 DNA: TGTGCCAGCAGGACAACAGGGAAAGTATGGACTGAAGCTTTCTTT.

The V call is TRBV29-1, the J call TRBJ1-6; 8 bases line up with TRBD1. V lost 4 bases, J lost 8 bases, and 7 bases stayed unmatched. Germline assignment: CDR1 SQVTM and CDR2 ANQGSEA. The CDR3 loop spans 14 amino acids. The CDR3 DNA follows: TGCAGCGTTGGCCAGGGGGCTTCGGATTCACCCCTCCACTTT. As protein: CSVGQGASDSPLHF. Based on the CDR3 plus reference TRBV29-1 and TRBJ1-6, the full variable domain is SAVISQKPSRDICQRGTSLTIQCQVDSQVTMMFWYRQQPGQSLTLIATANQGSEATYESGFVIDKFPISRPNLTFSTLTVSNMSPEDSSIYLCSVGQGASDSPLHFGNGTRLTVT.

The chain combines TRBV12-3 or TRBV12-4 with TRBJ2-1; 7 nucleotides agree with TRBD1. After removal of 6 bases from V and 7 bases from J, the junction contained 3 bases not matched to a gene. This CDR3 has 12 residues. For the CDR3, the DNA is TGTGCCAGCAGCAGACAGGGTAATGAGCAGTTCTTC. Residues: CASSRQGNEQFF.

The DNA for the CDR3 is TGTGCCAGCAGCGAGGGACTAGCTAACCCTTTCGAGCAGTACTTC. It is translated as CASSEGLANPFEQYF. The V and J genes are TRBV5-4 and TRBJ2-7; 9 bases agree with TRBD2. The J segment lost 6 bases and the V segment lost 4 bases, leaving 11 bases of the junction unmatched. Germline V gene data show CDR1 as SGHNT and CDR2 as YYREEE (reference sequence). The CDR3 length is 15 residues.

The chain links TRBV30 to TRBJ1-5; D is perhaps TRBD1 (5 bases). Germline V gene lookup returns CDR1 GTSNPN and CDR2 SVGIG (reference sequence). V lost 0 bases and J 6 bases, leaving 9 bases between the germline ends. The CDR3 covers 13 residues. This CDR3 reads CAWSVQGVQPQHF. DNA of the CDR3: TGTGCCTGGAGTGTACAAGGGGTTCAGCCCCAGCATTTT.

This chain links TRBV27 with TRBJ1-1; TRBD1 might be the D (6 bases). V lost 0 bases, J lost 4 bases, and 6 bases lay in between. CDR1 MNHEY and CDR2 SMNVEV come from the germline V gene (reference sequence). This CDR3 contains 13 residues. This CDR3 is CASSLSGGTEAFF. As DNA, the CDR3 is TGTGCCAGCAGTTTATCAGGGGGCACTGAAGCTTTCTTT.

The chain couples TRBV7-9 to TRBJ2-2; perhaps TRBD2 as D (6 bases). The length of the CDR3 is 15 residues. Trimming left V 2 bases short and J 4 bases short, with 11 bases between. Germline V gives CDR1 SEHNR, CDR2 FQNEAQ (reference sequence). CDR3 bases: TGTGCCAGCAGCTTAACGCAGGGACTCACCGGGGAGCTGTTTTTT. Translating gives CASSLTQGLTGELFF. The variable domain in full, completed from reference TRBV7-9 and TRBJ2-2, reads DTGVSQNPRHKITKRGQNVTFRCDPISEHNRLYWYRQTLGQGPEFLTYFQNEAQLEKSRLLSDRFSAERPKGSFSTLEIQRTEQGDSAMYLCASSLTQGLTGELFFGEGSRLTVL.